The rows below give T cell receptor beta chains drawn from one sample of a study of cytomegalovirus exposure and HLA in healthy donors. TCRdb keeps only in-frame clones here, not all; method: immunoSEQ multiplex PCR. The table has about 160,000 clones, around 78% seen once; the top ten hold about 1.6%. The sequencing input was PBMCs. The receptor set was obtained from a middle-aged man in good health and CMV-seronegative. The CDR3 runs from the conserved cysteine through the conserved F or W. Each record gives: CDR3 length, clone size, V gene, D gene, J gene, CDR3 DNA, CDR3 protein. The D gene is left open where the match is weak. Expanded clones are given a class, and other clones once, few, many or no size at all.

16,NA,TRBV19,TRBD1,TRBJ2-7,TGTGCCAGTAGTCCCATCCCGGGACAGCACTCCTACGAGCAGTACTTC,CASSPIPGQHSYEQYF
14,NA,TRBV13,TRBD1,TRBJ1-4,TGTGCCAGCAGCGAGACAGGGGGCGATGAAAAACTGTTTTTT,CASSETGGDEKLFF
15,NA,TRBV27,NA,TRBJ2-3,TGTGCCAGCAGTACGCACGGACAAAAGACAGATACGCAGTATTTT,CASSTHGQKTDTQYF
13,NA,TRBV4-1,NA,TRBJ2-7,TGCGCCAGCAGCCAAGTAGTAAGCTACGAGCAGTACTTC,CASSQVVSYEQYF
15,NA,TRBV19,TRBD1,TRBJ1-6,TGTGCCAGTTCCACAGGGGGCGTCGATAATTCACCCCTCCACTTT,CASSTGGVDNSPLHF
15,NA,TRBV5-5,NA,TRBJ1-3,TGTGCCAGCAGCTTGCAGGGACTTACTGGAAACACCATATATTTT,CASSLQGLTGNTIYF
17,NA,TRBV10-3,NA,TRBJ2-1,TGTGCCATCAGTGAGTCCTTCGGAGGAAAGTCCTACAATGAGCAGTTCTTC,CAISESFGGKSYNEQFF
15,few,TRBV27,NA,TRBJ2-7,TGTGCCACAAGGGCGGCGGGTTGGGGGCCCTACGAGCAGTACTTC,CATRAAGWGPYEQYF
15,NA,TRBV6-6,TRBD2,TRBJ2-2,TGTGCCAGTACCCTAGCGGGAGCGAACACCGGGGAGCTGTTTTTT,CASTLAGANTGELFF
14,once,TRBV18,TRBD1,TRBJ1-4,TGTGCCAGCGGTCAGGGGGCGGCTAATGAAAAACTGTTTTTT,CASGQGAANEKLFF
15,NA,TRBV7-9,TRBD2,TRBJ2-1,TGTGCCAGCAGCGCCGTAGCGGGAGTACAAAGTGAGCAGTTCTTC,CASSAVAGVQSEQFF
14,NA,TRBV5-4,NA,TRBJ2-3,TGTGCCAGCAGCCAAAGACAGGGCACAGATACGCAGTATTTT,CASSQRQGTDTQYF
15,few,TRBV5-6,NA,TRBJ1-1,TGTGCCAGCAGCCGCTGGGGGGAGGGGAACACTGAAGCTTTCTTT,CASSRWGEGNTEAFF
14,NA,TRBV19,NA,TRBJ2-5,TGTGCCAGTACGGATGGGGGCTTAGGAGAGACCCAGTACTTC,CASTDGGLGETQYF
16,NA,TRBV5-1,NA,TRBJ1-6,TGCGCCAGCAGCGCCTGGGCCACTCAGAATAATTCACCCCTCCACTTT,CASSAWATQNNSPLHF
11,few,TRBV27,NA,TRBJ1-2,TGTGCCACCGTGGACTTTTCTGGCTACACCTTC,CATVDFSGYTF
18,NA,TRBV15,TRBD1,TRBJ2-2,TGTGCCACCAGCAGAGACAGACAGGGGGGTTTTGACACCGGGGAGCTGTTTTTT,CATSRDRQGGFDTGELFF
14,NA,TRBV6-5,NA,TRBJ1-1,TGTGCCAGCAGTTACGATACGGGGAACACTGAAGCTTTCTTT,CASSYDTGNTEAFF
14,NA,TRBV10-3,TRBD1,TRBJ2-2,TGTGCCATCAGTGAAACAGGGGTCACCGGGGAGCTGTTTTTT,CAISETGVTGELFF
12,few,TRBV30,NA,TRBJ1-1,TGTGCCTGGACCCAGGGGTCCACTGAAGCTTTCTTT,CAWTQGSTEAFF
15,NA,TRBV28,TRBD1,TRBJ2-6,TGTGCCAGCAGTTCGACCGGGACAGGGGCCAACGGCCTGACTTTC,CASSSTGTGANGLTF
16,NA,TRBV5-5,TRBD2,TRBJ2-5,TGTGCCAGCAGCGCGGCTGGACTAGCGGGAGGGGAGACCCAGTACTTC,CASSAAGLAGGETQYF
16,NA,TRBV18,TRBD2,TRBJ2-5,TGTGCCAGCTCCCCAAAACCTAGCGGGGGAAGGGAGACCCAGTACTTC,CASSPKPSGGRETQYF
13,NA,TRBV18,TRBD2,TRBJ2-7,TGTGCCAGCTCCCGACTAGCGGGAGAGCAGCAGTACTTC,CASSRLAGEQQYF
11,NA,TRBV20-1,NA,TRBJ1-1,TGCAGTGCTAGATCCTACACTGAAGCTTTCTTT,CSARSYTEAFF
16,NA,TRBV19,NA,TRBJ1-5,TGTGCCAGTCGCTCGAGCCCAACAGGACGCAATCAGCCCCAGCATTTT,CASRSSPTGRNQPQHF
16,NA,TRBV11-3,TRBD1,TRBJ2-2,TGTGCCAGCAGTGGGACCGGGACAGGGACTCCCGGGGAGCTGTTTTTT,CASSGTGTGTPGELFF
15,NA,TRBV5-4,TRBD2,TRBJ2-1,TGTGCCAGCAGCTTGGTACTAGCGACCTACAATGAGCAGTTCTTC,CASSLVLATYNEQFF
13,NA,TRBV6-5,NA,TRBJ2-7,TGTGCCAGCAGTGACTTAAGCGGGCTCGAGCAGTACTTC,CASSDLSGLEQYF
14,few,TRBV14,NA,TRBJ1-1,TGTGCCAGCAGCCCCAGGGTCATGAACACTGAAGCTTTCTTT,CASSPRVMNTEAFF
15,NA,TRBV18,TRBD1,TRBJ1-6,TGTGCCAGCTCACCGACAGGGGTGGTGGATTCACCCCTCCACTTT,CASSPTGVVDSPLHF
16,NA,TRBV30,NA,TRBJ2-1,TGTGCCTGGAGTGTAGGGGGAGTGGGCTCCTACAATGAGCAGTTCTTC,CAWSVGGVGSYNEQFF
13,NA,TRBV9,NA,TRBJ1-5,TGTGCCAGCAGCGTAGAGGGGTATCAGCCCCAGCATTTT,CASSVEGYQPQHF
16,NA,TRBV7-9,NA,TRBJ2-6,TGTGCCAGCAGCCCCCCGGTCTTCTCTGGGGCCAACGTCCTGACTTTC,CASSPPVFSGANVLTF
12,NA,TRBV9,NA,TRBJ1-1,TGTGCCAGCAGCCAGGGGCGGACTGAAGCTTTCTTT,CASSQGRTEAFF
14,NA,TRBV2,NA,TRBJ1-2,TGTGCCAGCACCTCAAACGGGGGGCGGGATGGCTACACCTTC,CASTSNGGRDGYTF
14,NA,TRBV12-5,TRBD2,TRBJ2-4,TGTGCTAGTGTCTTGACTAGCCCCACGAACAGTCAGTACTTC,CASVLTSPTNSQYF
14,few,TRBV5-1,TRBD2,TRBJ2-3,TGCGCCAGCAAGACTAGCGGGAGACCAGATACGCAGTATTTT,CASKTSGRPDTQYF
15,NA,TRBV28,NA,TRBJ2-5,TGTGCCAGCAGTTTATCAGGGGCGGGGGAAGAGACCCAGTACTTC,CASSLSGAGEETQYF
15,NA,TRBV4-2,NA,TRBJ1-3,TGTGCCAGCAGCCAAGTAACAGGGTGGGGAAACACCATATATTTT,CASSQVTGWGNTIYF